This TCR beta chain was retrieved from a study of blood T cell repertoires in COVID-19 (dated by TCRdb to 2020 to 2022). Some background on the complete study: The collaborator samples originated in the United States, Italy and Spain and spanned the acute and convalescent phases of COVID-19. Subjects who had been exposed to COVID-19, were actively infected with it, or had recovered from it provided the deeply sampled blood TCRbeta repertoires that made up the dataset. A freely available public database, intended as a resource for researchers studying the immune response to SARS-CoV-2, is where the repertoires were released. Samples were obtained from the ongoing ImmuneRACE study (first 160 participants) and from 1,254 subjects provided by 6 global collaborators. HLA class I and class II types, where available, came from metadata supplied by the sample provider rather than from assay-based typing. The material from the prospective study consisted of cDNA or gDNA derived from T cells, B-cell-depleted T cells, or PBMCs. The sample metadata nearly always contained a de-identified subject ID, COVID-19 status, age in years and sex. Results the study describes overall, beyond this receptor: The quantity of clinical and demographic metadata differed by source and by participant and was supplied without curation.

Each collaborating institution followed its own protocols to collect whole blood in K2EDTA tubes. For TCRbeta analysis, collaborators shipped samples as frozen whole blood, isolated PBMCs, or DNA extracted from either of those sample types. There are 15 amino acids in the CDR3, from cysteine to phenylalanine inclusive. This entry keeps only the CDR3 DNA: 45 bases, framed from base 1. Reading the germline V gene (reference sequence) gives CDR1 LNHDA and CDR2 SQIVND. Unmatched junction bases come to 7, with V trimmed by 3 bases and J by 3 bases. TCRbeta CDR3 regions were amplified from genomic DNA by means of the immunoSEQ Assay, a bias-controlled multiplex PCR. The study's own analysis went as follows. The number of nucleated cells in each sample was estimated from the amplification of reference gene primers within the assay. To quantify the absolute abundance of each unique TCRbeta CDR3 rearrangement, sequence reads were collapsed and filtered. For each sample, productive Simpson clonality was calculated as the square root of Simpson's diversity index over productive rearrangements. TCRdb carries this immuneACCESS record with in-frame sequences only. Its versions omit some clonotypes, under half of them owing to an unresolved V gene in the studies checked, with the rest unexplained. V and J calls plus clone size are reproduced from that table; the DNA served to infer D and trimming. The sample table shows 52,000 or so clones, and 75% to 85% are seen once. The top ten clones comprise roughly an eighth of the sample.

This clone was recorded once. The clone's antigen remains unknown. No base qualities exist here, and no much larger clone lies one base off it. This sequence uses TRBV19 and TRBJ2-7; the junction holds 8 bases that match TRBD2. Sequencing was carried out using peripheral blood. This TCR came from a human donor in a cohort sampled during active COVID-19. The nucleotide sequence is TGTGCCAGTAGTATCGGGCCGGGAGGGTTCTACGAGCAGTACTTC. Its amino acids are CASSIGPGGFYEQYF. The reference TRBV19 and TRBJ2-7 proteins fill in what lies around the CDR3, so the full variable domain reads DGGITQSPKYLFRKEGQNVTLSCEQNLNHDAMYWYRQDPGQGLRLIYYSQIVNDFQKGDIAEGYSVSREKKESFPLTVTSAQKNPTAFYLCASSIGPGGFYEQYFGPGTRLTVT.